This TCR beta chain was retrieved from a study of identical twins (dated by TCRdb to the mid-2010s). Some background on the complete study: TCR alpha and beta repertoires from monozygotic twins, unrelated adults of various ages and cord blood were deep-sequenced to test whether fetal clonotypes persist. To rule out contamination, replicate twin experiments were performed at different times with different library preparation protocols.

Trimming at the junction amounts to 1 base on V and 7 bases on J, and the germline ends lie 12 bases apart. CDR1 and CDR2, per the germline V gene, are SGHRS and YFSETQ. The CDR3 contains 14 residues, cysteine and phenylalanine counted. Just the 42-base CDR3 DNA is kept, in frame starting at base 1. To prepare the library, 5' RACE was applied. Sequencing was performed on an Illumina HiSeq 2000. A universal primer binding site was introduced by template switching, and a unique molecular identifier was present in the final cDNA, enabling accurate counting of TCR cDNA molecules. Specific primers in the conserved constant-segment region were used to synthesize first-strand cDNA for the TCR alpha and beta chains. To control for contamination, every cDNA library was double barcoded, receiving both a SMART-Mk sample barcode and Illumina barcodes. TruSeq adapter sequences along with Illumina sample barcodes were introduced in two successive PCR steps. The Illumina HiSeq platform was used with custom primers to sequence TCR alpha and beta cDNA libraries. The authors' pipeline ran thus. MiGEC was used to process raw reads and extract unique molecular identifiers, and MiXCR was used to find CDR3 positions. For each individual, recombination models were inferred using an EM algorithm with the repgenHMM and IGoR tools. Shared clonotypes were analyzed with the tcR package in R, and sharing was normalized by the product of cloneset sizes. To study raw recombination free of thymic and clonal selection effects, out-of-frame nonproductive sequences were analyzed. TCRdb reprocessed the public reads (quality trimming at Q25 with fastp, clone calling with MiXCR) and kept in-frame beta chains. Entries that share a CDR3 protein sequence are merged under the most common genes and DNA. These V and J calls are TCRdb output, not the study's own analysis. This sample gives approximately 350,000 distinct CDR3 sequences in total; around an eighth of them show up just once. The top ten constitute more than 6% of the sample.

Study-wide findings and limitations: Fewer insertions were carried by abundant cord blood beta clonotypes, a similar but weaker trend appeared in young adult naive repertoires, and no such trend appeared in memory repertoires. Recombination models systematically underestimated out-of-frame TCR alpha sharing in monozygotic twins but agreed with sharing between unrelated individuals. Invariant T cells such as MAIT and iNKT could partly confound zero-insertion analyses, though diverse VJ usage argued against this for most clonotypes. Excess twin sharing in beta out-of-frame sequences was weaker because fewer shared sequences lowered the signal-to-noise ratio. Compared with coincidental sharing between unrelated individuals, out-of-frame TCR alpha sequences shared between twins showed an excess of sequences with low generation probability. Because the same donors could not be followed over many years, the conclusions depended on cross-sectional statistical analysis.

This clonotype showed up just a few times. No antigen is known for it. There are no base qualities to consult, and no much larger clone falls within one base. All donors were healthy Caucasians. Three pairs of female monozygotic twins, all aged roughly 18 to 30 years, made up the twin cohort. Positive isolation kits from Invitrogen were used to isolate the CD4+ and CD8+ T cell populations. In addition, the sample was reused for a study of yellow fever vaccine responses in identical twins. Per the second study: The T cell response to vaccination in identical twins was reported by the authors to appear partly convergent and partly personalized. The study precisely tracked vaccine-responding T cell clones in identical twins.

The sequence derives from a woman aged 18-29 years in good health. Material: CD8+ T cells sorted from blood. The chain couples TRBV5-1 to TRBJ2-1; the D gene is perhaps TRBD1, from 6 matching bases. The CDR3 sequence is CASSLLLGANEQFF. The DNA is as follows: TGCGCCAGCAGCTTGCTCTTGGGGGCGAATGAGCAGTTCTTC.